This is a list of T cell receptor beta chains from one sample in a study of vaccination effects on CD4 cells after COVID-19. Their antigens are not known. Clones were sequenced by immunoSEQ multiplex PCR, and TCRdb holds only the in-frame ones, with some missing. The sample shows 27,000 or so clones, roughly 73% of them seen only once. Specimen: CD4+ T cells from PBMCs cultured with HCoV-NL63 spike peptides, collected before COVID-19 vaccination. The receptors were gathered from a human donor who received a COVID-19 vaccine. CDR3s include the opening cysteine and the closing phenylalanine or tryptophan. The D gene is left open where the match is weak. Part of the rows lack a size; the others show once, few, many or a class for expanded clones.

d_gene: TRBD1; v_gene: TRBV7-9; abundance: .; j_gene: TRBJ1-5; CDR3aa: CASSRYPGTGSNQPQHF; CDR3nt: TGTGCCAGCAGCCGCTACCCCGGGACAGGGAGCAATCAGCCCCAGCATTTT
d_gene: TRBD2; v_gene: TRBV11-3; abundance: .; j_gene: TRBJ2-1; CDR3aa: CASSFSGTSGGGEQFF; CDR3nt: TGTGCCAGCAGCTTTTCCGGGACTAGCGGGGGTGGAGAGCAGTTCTTC
d_gene: TRBD2; v_gene: TRBV4-1; abundance: .; j_gene: TRBJ2-5; CDR3aa: CASSQVPGLAGKIQETQYF; CDR3nt: TGCGCCAGCAGCCAAGTACCGGGACTAGCGGGAAAAATCCAAGAGACCCAGTACTTC
d_gene: .; v_gene: TRBV2; abundance: few; j_gene: TRBJ1-1; CDR3aa: CASSLSGKTEAFF; CDR3nt: TGTGCCAGCAGTCTATCAGGGAAGACTGAAGCTTTCTTT
d_gene: .; v_gene: TRBV4-1; abundance: .; j_gene: TRBJ1-1; CDR3aa: CASSPNPAKGGNTEAFF; CDR3nt: TGCGCCAGCAGCCCCAACCCGGCGAAGGGAGGGAACACTGAAGCTTTCTTT
d_gene: .; v_gene: TRBV7-2; abundance: .; j_gene: TRBJ2-1; CDR3aa: CASSLLSTHNEQFF; CDR3nt: TGTGCCAGCAGCTTATTATCAACCCACAATGAGCAGTTCTTC
d_gene: .; v_gene: TRBV23-1; abundance: once; j_gene: TRBJ2-5; CDR3aa: CASSQGTSGLSKETQYF; CDR3nt: TGCGCCAGCAGTCAAGGGACAAGCGGCCTAAGTAAAGAGACCCAGTACTTC
d_gene: TRBD2; v_gene: TRBV28; abundance: .; j_gene: TRBJ2-4; CDR3aa: CASGLLAGGSGSIQYF; CDR3nt: TGTGCCAGCGGACTTCTAGCGGGAGGGTCTGGAAGCATTCAGTACTTC
d_gene: .; v_gene: TRBV4-3; abundance: once; j_gene: TRBJ1-2; CDR3aa: CASSQEAQGNYGYTF; CDR3nt: TGCGCCAGCAGCCAAGAAGCGCAGGGTAACTATGGCTACACCTTC
d_gene: .; v_gene: TRBV15; abundance: .; j_gene: TRBJ2-7; CDR3aa: CATSRGVGSRNDEQYF; CDR3nt: TGTGCCACCAGCAGGGGGGTAGGGTCGAGGAACGACGAGCAGTACTTC
d_gene: TRBD2; v_gene: TRBV27; abundance: .; j_gene: TRBJ2-5; CDR3aa: CASSPGRLAGGPETQYF; CDR3nt: TGTGCCAGCAGTCCCGGGAGACTAGCGGGGGGCCCAGAGACCCAGTACTTC
d_gene: .; v_gene: TRBV7-9; abundance: .; j_gene: TRBJ1-5; CDR3aa: CASSLALSNQPQHF; CDR3nt: TGTGCCAGCAGCTTAGCCCTTAGCAATCAGCCCCAGCATTTT
d_gene: .; v_gene: TRBV19; abundance: .; j_gene: TRBJ2-1; CDR3aa: CASSMYQGDEQFF; CDR3nt: TGTGCCAGTAGTATGTATCAAGGGGATGAGCAGTTCTTC
d_gene: TRBD1; v_gene: TRBV2; abundance: .; j_gene: TRBJ1-1; CDR3aa: CASSEALRDRVRAFF; CDR3nt: TGTGCCAGCAGTGAAGCGCTTAGGGACAGGGTGAGGGCTTTCTTT